The 3 T cell receptor beta chains listed next were all sequenced from one sample in a study of T cells after yellow fever vaccination. From the 5' RACE reads, TCRdb called clonotypes with MiXCR, one entry per CDR3 protein. The sample contains 150,000 to 200,000 distinct CDR3 sequences, around 10% of which appear only once. This sample comprised CD8+ T cells sorted from PBMCs, obtained 15 days after the yellow fever booster vaccination. The source of these receptors is a man between 18 and 35 years old who received the YFV17D yellow fever vaccine.

This clonotype turned up a few times. V is TRBV7-9 and J is TRBJ2-2; 10 bases are shared with TRBD2. The CDR3 contains 16 residues. The V segment lost 6 bases and the J segment 6 bases; nucleotides outside the gene matches: 10. The germline V gene encodes CDR1 SEHNR and CDR2 FQNEAQ (reference sequence). The CDR3 DNA sequence: TGTGCCAGCAGGTCGGGACTAGCGTCCCGGGCCGGGGAGCTGTTTTTT. It specifies CASRSGLASRAGELFF.

The chain couples TRBV5-1 to TRBJ2-1, with D perhaps TRBD1 (5 bases). Germline V gives CDR1 SGHRS, CDR2 YFSETQ. This CDR3 has 14 amino acids. Deletions cut 2 bases from V and 7 bases from J, with 13 bases between. CDR3 protein: CASSFPGLGNEQFF. In nucleotides, the CDR3 is TGCGCCAGCAGCTTCCCAGGGTTAGGTAATGAGCAGTTCTTC.

This clonotype has ten or more counts. The V call is TRBV4-3, the J call TRBJ2-3; D may be TRBD1 (6 bases). Trimming removed 5 bases at V and 1 base at J, with 10 bases between. The CDR3 consists of 14 residues. CDR1 is LGHNA and CDR2 is YSLEER in the germline V gene. This CDR3 reads CASSGGQRTDTQYF. The CDR3 DNA sequence: TGCGCCAGCAGCGGTGGACAGCGCACAGATACGCAGTATTTT.